The 4 T cell receptor beta chains below were found in one sample sequenced in a study of cytomegalovirus exposure and HLA in healthy donors (dated by TCRdb to 2016 to 2017). Library method: the immunoSEQ multiplex PCR assay. The multiplex PCR relied on a mix of 60 forward primers for TCR Vbeta segments and 13 reverse primers for TCR Jbeta segments. Entries here come from immuneACCESS through TCRdb and include only in-frame sequences with V and J called. Some clones fail to appear in such tables; in the studies checked, an unresolved V gene covers under half of the shortfall, and the cause of the remainder is unknown. The sample yields around 300,000 clones; roughly two thirds were counted once. The ten largest clones represent 2% to 2.5% of the sample. Specimen: PBMCs. The receptor set was obtained from a female donor in good health and CMV-seronegative.

The genes are TRBV28 and TRBJ2-5, with D maybe TRBD2 (5 bases). The tail of the sequence fits TRBJ2-7 better, so the J call may be wrong. CDR1 MDHEN and CDR2 SYDVKM come from the germline V gene. The CDR3 totals 14 residues. Here the CDR3 DNA reads TGTGCCAGCAGTTTACGCCTAGCAGTCCACGAGCAGTACTTC. This codes for CASSLRLAVHEQYF.

J is TRBJ2-3 and V is TRBV19; 9 nucleotides line up with TRBD2. The CDR3 sequence is 15 residues long. V was pared by 6 bases and J by 0 bases, with 4 bases of the junction left unmatched. Germline V CDR1 and CDR2: LNHDA, SQIVND (reference sequence). The CDR3 is CASSITSGSTDTQYF. CDR3 nucleotide sequence: TGTGCCAGTAGCATAACTAGCGGGAGCACAGATACGCAGTATTTT.

This clone has just a few counts. The rearrangement joins TRBV6-4 to TRBJ2-3, with TRBD2 identical over 10 bases. The CDR3 is 14 residues long. Germline trimming cut 5 bases from V and 3 bases from J; bases unmatched to any gene: 2. Germline V gene data show CDR1 as MRHNA and CDR2 as SNTAGT. The DNA for the CDR3 is TGTGCCAGCAGTATAGCGGGAGGTACAGATACGCAGTATTTT. It is translated as CASSIAGGTDTQYF.

This rearrangement joins TRBV4-1 to TRBJ2-7; possible D gene TRBD2, 6 bases. Looked up from germline, CDR1 is MGHRA and CDR2 is YSYEKL. The CDR3 length is 16 residues. Trimming shortened V by 0 bases and J by 1 base, and 13 bases separated the two germline ends. The CDR3 nucleotides read TGCGCCAGCAGCCAAGAGGACGGGAGTACGTCCTACGAGCAGTACTTC. Encoded protein: CASSQEDGSTSYEQYF.